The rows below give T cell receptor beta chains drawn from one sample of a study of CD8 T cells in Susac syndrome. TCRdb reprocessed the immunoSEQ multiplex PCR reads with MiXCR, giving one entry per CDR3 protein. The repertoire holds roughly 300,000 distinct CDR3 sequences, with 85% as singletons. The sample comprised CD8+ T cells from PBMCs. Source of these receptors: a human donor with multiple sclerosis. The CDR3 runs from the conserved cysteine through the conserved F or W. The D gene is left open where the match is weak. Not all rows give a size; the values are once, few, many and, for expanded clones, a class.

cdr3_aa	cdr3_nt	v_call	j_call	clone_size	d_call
CASSSRQLQPQHF	TGTGCCAGCAGCTCTAGACAGCTTCAGCCCCAGCATTTT	TRBV27	TRBJ1-5	.	.
CASRTTGIPMDGYTF	TGTGCCAGCAGAACTACCGGGATCCCAATGGATGGCTACACCTTC	TRBV6-5	TRBJ1-2	.	.
CASSYVSPYQETQYF	TGTGCCAGCAGTTATGTCAGCCCGTACCAAGAGACCCAGTACTTC	TRBV6-5	TRBJ2-5	.	.
CASSGQGEETQYF	TGTGCCAGCAGCGGACAGGGGGAAGAGACCCAGTACTTC	TRBV9	TRBJ2-5	.	TRBD1
CASSLQRVTDEQFF	TGCGCCAGCAGTTTACAGCGGGTAACCGATGAGCAGTTCTTC	TRBV4-1	TRBJ2-1	.	.
CASTDGYEQYF	TGTGCTAGTACCGACGGCTACGAGCAGTACTTC	TRBV12-5	TRBJ2-7	.	.
CASLGQPLYEQYF	TGTGCCAGCCTGGGACAGCCACTCTACGAGCAGTACTTC	TRBV12-3/TRBV12-4	TRBJ2-7	.	TRBD1
CASAAKPGINEQFF	TGTGCCAGCGCGGCGAAGCCGGGTATCAATGAGCAGTTCTTC	TRBV6-1	TRBJ2-1	.	.
CASSLARRELFF	TGTGCCAGCAGTTTAGCGAGGCGGGAGCTGTTTTTT	TRBV12-3/TRBV12-4	TRBJ2-2	.	.
CASSVVGGVNNEQFF	TGTGCCAGCAGCGTAGTCGGCGGGGTAAACAATGAGCAGTTCTTC	TRBV9	TRBJ2-1	.	.
CASGGPRLFYEQYF	TGTGCCTCAGGGGGCCCACGCCTCTTCTACGAGCAGTACTTC	TRBV30	TRBJ2-7	.	TRBD1
CASSLVGAHNEQFF	TGTGCCAGCAGCTTAGTGGGCGCGCACAATGAGCAGTTCTTC	TRBV11-2	TRBJ2-1	.	.
CASSPSRGAKNIQYF	TGTGCCAGCAGCCCCAGCAGAGGAGCCAAAAACATTCAGTACTTC	TRBV7-6	TRBJ2-4	.	.
CAWYPGGNSNTEAFF	TGTGCCTGGTACCCGGGGGGGAACTCGAACACTGAAGCTTTCTTT	TRBV30	TRBJ1-1	once	.
CATRLAGVVEQFF	TGTGCCACCCGGTTAGCGGGAGTGGTTGAGCAGTTCTTC	TRBV15	TRBJ2-1	.	TRBD2
CAWKVLRSSYNEQFF	TGTGCCTGGAAAGTACTGAGGAGCTCCTACAATGAGCAGTTCTTC	TRBV30	TRBJ2-1	once	.
CASSGQRSSYNEQFF	TGTGCCAGCAGCGGGCAGCGGTCCTCCTACAATGAGCAGTTCTTC	TRBV9	TRBJ2-1	.	.
CSARDMKLYEQYF	TGCAGTGCTAGAGATATGAAGCTCTACGAGCAGTACTTC	TRBV20-1	TRBJ2-7	.	.
CATTEGVIGWGRTEAFF	TGTGCCACCACCGAAGGGGTTATAGGATGGGGACGGACTGAAGCTTTCTTT	TRBV19	TRBJ1-1	.	.
CASRTGTGGAFLSYEQYF	TGTGCCAGCAGAACCGGGACAGGGGGCGCGTTCCTCTCCTACGAGCAGTACTTC	TRBV28	TRBJ2-7	.	TRBD1
CASSLSVRDTHTGELFF	TGTGCCAGCAGTTTATCAGTCCGGGACACCCACACCGGGGAGCTGTTTTTT	TRBV28	TRBJ2-2	.	.